The 14 T cell receptor beta chains in this list originate from one sample, sequenced in a study of blood T cell repertoires in COVID-19. Repertoires were generated with immunoSEQ multiplex PCR, while TCRdb's copy carries only in-frame clones and drops some. The data hold over 100,000 clones, with roughly 90% observed a single time. Sequencing was carried out using peripheral blood. The receptors originated from a human donor in a cohort sampled during active COVID-19.

The gene calls are TRBV18 and TRBJ2-7, with D perhaps matching TRBD1 (6 bases). The length of the CDR3 is 14 residues. Germline loops: CDR1 KGHSH, CDR2 LQKENI. V shed 8 bases and J shed 0 bases, with 14 bases lying between them. This chain's CDR3 is CASTTGFSSYEQYF. The CDR3, as DNA: TGTGCCAGCACCACAGGGTTTTCCTCCTACGAGCAGTACTTC.

The rearrangement links TRBV27 to TRBJ1-2; D is undetermined. Looked up from germline, CDR1 is MNHEY and CDR2 is SMNVEV (reference sequence). V dropped 7 bases and J dropped 6 bases, with 12 bases sitting between them. The CDR3 loop spans 12 amino acids. The CDR3 reads CASTSEVDGYTF. The CDR3 DNA is TGTGCCAGCACCTCGGAGGTAGATGGCTACACCTTC.

The V gene is TRBV29-1, the J gene TRBJ2-2; 8 nucleotides match TRBD1. From germline, CDR1 is SQVTM and CDR2 ANQGSEA. V lost 5 bases to trimming and J lost 3 bases; unmatched junction nucleotides: 11. The CDR3 runs to 16 residues. Here the CDR3 DNA reads TGCAGCGTTCTACGACCGGGACAGGAGGACACCGGGGAGCTGTTTTTT. It yields the protein CSVLRPGQEDTGELFF.

The rearrangement joins TRBV19 to TRBJ1-1; 7 positions match TRBD1. This CDR3 region has 17 residues. Germline CDR1 reads LNHDA; CDR2 reads SQIVND (reference sequence). The junction had 13 bases not matched to a gene; V was cut back by 6 bases and J by 0 bases. Written as DNA, the CDR3 is TGTGCCAGTAGAACGAACAGGGGAACCCAGCTGAACACTGAAGCTTTCTTT. Translating it yields CASRTNRGTQLNTEAFF.

The V gene is TRBV7-2, the J gene TRBJ2-1; 10 bases match TRBD2. There are 18 residues in the CDR3. Germline CDR1 and CDR2: SGHTA and FQGNSA. V trimming: 2 bases; J trimming: 1 base; junction bases outside the gene matches: 8. The CDR3 reads CASSLWGSGRRSYNEQFF. In DNA, the CDR3 is TGTGCCAGCAGCTTATGGGGTAGCGGGAGGAGATCCTACAATGAGCAGTTCTTC.

In its sample, this clone was seen a few times. The chain couples TRBV4-3 to TRBJ2-5; 10 bases fit TRBD1. This CDR3 region has 14 residues. V shed 3 bases and J 6 bases; nucleotides not matched to a gene: 4. Germline V gives CDR1 LGHNA, CDR2 YSLEER. This CDR3 is CASSHDRGQKTQYF. The CDR3 coding sequence is TGCGCCAGCAGCCACGACAGGGGGCAGAAGACCCAGTACTTC.

The chain uses TRBV30 and TRBJ1-1; TRBD1 matches at 7 bases. Germline CDR1 is GTSNPN and CDR2 is SVGIG (reference sequence). CDR3 length equals 14 residues. V shed 1 base and J 4 bases; nucleotides not matched to a gene: 6. The CDR3 sequence is CAWSGDRYGTEAFF. The CDR3 DNA follows: TGTGCCTGGAGTGGGGACAGATATGGCACTGAAGCTTTCTTT.

This clone was observed a single time. CDR3 loop: CASSIVFPGQGSYNEQFF. For the CDR3, the DNA is TGTGCCAGTAGTATAGTTTTCCCCGGGCAGGGTTCCTACAATGAGCAGTTCTTC. The chain couples TRBV19 to TRBJ2-1; TRBD1 might be the D (5 bases). The CDR3 consists of 18 residues. V lost 1 base, J lost 1 base, and 17 bases lay in between. The germline gives CDR1 LNHDA, CDR2 SQIVND (reference sequence).

The table lists this clone with a count of one. The chain is built from TRBV6-5 and TRBJ1-6; D is possibly TRBD1 (6 bases). Germline V gives CDR1 MNHEY, CDR2 SVGAGI. The germline V and J ends were trimmed by 7 bases and 9 bases, with 19 bases remaining between them. This CDR3 spans 15 amino acids. In nucleotides, the CDR3 is TGTGCCAGCACCCCGGACAGCAGCCTCTCTTCACCCCTCCACTTT. Amino acids: CASTPDSSLSSPLHF.

The chain uses TRBV21-1 and TRBJ1-2; the table names TRBD1, a call not compared with the DNA. TRBV21-1 is tagged as a pseudogene. The CDR3 has 14 residues. Here the CDR3 reads CASSKVRAGEGYTF. CDR3 coding DNA: TGTGCCAGCAGCAAAGTCAGGGCAGGCGAGGGCTACACCTTC.

The V and J genes are TRBV7-2 and TRBJ1-2, with D unresolved. V lost 3 bases and J 8 bases, leaving 7 bases between the germline ends. Germline CDR1 is SGHTA and CDR2 is FQGNSA. This CDR3 has 11 amino acids. Here the CDR3 reads CASSLHGGYTF. For the CDR3, the DNA is TGTGCCAGCAGCTTGCACGGGGGCTACACCTTC.

This clone has a handful of counts. This sample includes further DNA sequences coding for the same CDR3. This sequence joins TRBV19 and TRBJ1-5, with D unresolved. Germline CDR1 LNHDA, CDR2 SQIVND (reference sequence). V lost 5 bases and J lost 2, with 7 bases in between. This CDR3 comprises 13 residues. CDR3 sequence reads: CASSHPGNQPQHF. The CDR3 nucleotides are TGTGCCAGTAGTCACCCAGGCAATCAGCCCCAGCATTTT.

The genes are TRBV2 and TRBJ2-2, with a tentative D call TRBD1 (6 bases). This CDR3 region has 15 residues. Trimming took 6 bases from V and 7 from J, leaving 18 bases between them. Germline V gene lookup returns CDR1 SNHLY and CDR2 FYNNEI. CDR3 in DNA: TGTGCCAGCAGAGGCGTAGGACAGTTAAACGGGGAGCTGTTTTTT. This codes for CASRGVGQLNGELFF.

This clone showed up just once. The rearrangement joins TRBV12-3 or TRBV12-4 to TRBJ2-7, with D possibly matching TRBD1 (5 bases). The CDR3 consists of 13 residues. Trimming removed 3 bases from V and 4 bases from J, with 10 bases in between. This CDR3 reads CASSFRAGYEQYF. In nucleotides, the CDR3 is TGTGCCAGCAGTTTCCGGGCAGGGTACGAGCAGTACTTC.